These 21 T cell receptor beta chains came from one sample sequenced in a study of cytomegalovirus exposure and HLA in healthy donors. Researchers ran the PCR with 60 Vbeta and 13 Jbeta primers. This table comes from immunoSEQ multiplex PCR, and its TCRdb copy is limited to in-frame clones, with some not included. The repertoire includes around 120,000 clones, approximately 72% of them detected once, and roughly 9.3% sits in the top ten. Sequences were obtained from PBMCs. The receptors come from a woman in her fifties or sixties in good health and CMV-seropositive.

V is TRBV30 and J is TRBJ1-4; D might be TRBD1 (6 bases). Trimming removed 2 bases from V and 8 bases from J, with 9 bases in between. The length of the CDR3 is 12 residues. The germline CDR1 and CDR2 sequences are GTSNPN and SVGIG (reference sequence). CDR3 nucleotides: TGTGCCTGGAGTTCCAGGGGCGAAAAACTGTTTTTT. Its protein product is CAWSSRGEKLFF.

The chain carries TRBV7-9 and TRBJ1-1, with 7 bases aligning to TRBD1. The germline V gene encodes CDR1 SEHNR and CDR2 FQNEAQ (reference sequence). The CDR3 spans 15 residues. The V gene end was trimmed by 3 bases and the J gene end by 0 bases; junction bases not matched to a gene: 4. CDR3 coding DNA: TGTGCCAGCAGCTTCAACAGGGGAATGAACACTGAAGCTTTCTTT. It is translated as CASSFNRGMNTEAFF.

The V and J genes are TRBV5-1 and TRBJ1-1; perhaps TRBD1 as D (5 bases). Trimming removed 3 bases from V and 6 bases from J, with 15 bases in between. CDR1 is SGHRS and CDR2 is YFSETQ in the germline V gene. CDR3 length equals 14 residues. The chain's CDR3 is CASSSDSQGAEAFF. CDR3 bases: TGCGCCAGCAGCTCCGACAGCCAAGGGGCTGAAGCTTTCTTT. Full variable domain (missing parts from reference TRBV5-1 and TRBJ1-1): KAGVTQTPRYLIKTRGQQVTLSCSPISGHRSVSWYQQTPGQGLQFLFEYFSETQRNKGNFPGRFSGRQFSNSRSEMNVSTLELGDSALYLCASSSDSQGAEAFFGQGTRLTVV.

This clone was recorded a few times. V is TRBV4-1 and J is TRBJ1-2, with D maybe TRBD1 (6 bases). The CDR3 is 15 amino acids. Trimming took off 4 bases at V and 4 bases at J, with 16 bases between the two ends. Germline values: CDR1 MGHRA, CDR2 YSYEKL. CDR3 sequence (DNA): TGCGCCAGCAGCCGGACGAACAGGGAGAGCTATGGCTACACCTTC. It encodes CASSRTNRESYGYTF.

The V gene is TRBV7-9, the J gene TRBJ2-3; no clear D. Trimming removed 5 bases from V and 0 bases from J, with 18 bases in between. CDR1 and CDR2 (germline): SEHNR, FQNEAQ (reference sequence). This CDR3 region has 17 residues. Written as DNA, the CDR3 is TGTGCCAGCAGCCCCTCGCGGATTAGTTCGAGCACAGATACGCAGTATTTT. This encodes CASSPSRISSSTDTQYF.

The V call is TRBV9, the J call TRBJ2-3; 10 nucleotides align to TRBD1. Germline CDR1 SGDLS, CDR2 YYNGEE. The junction had 9 bases not matched to a gene; V was cut back by 3 bases and J by 5 bases. CDR3 length equals 16 residues. CDR3 sequence reads: CASSGGGTGVLDTQYF. The CDR3 nucleotides read TGTGCCAGCAGCGGAGGGGGGACAGGGGTTTTAGATACGCAGTATTTT. Full variable domain (outside the CDR3, taken from reference TRBV9 and TRBJ2-3): DSGVTQTPKHLITATGQRVTLRCSPRSGDLSVYWYQQSLDQGLQFLIQYYNGEERAKGNILERFSAQQFPDLHSELNLSSLELGDSALYFCASSGGGTGVLDTQYFGPGTRLTVL.

The rearrangement joins TRBV5-5 to TRBJ2-7; D is unresolved. Germline V gives CDR1 SGHKS, CDR2 YYEKEE (reference sequence). Trimming left V 0 bases short and J 6 bases short, with 7 bases between. The CDR3 loop spans 12 amino acids. CDR3 sequence reads: CASSLAVFEQYF. The CDR3 coding sequence is TGTGCCAGCAGCTTGGCCGTTTTCGAGCAGTACTTC. Based on the CDR3 plus reference TRBV5-5 and TRBJ2-7, the full variable domain is DAGVTQSPTHLIKTRGQQVTLRCSPISGHKSVSWYQQVLGQGPQFIFQYYEKEERGRGNFPDRFSARQFPNYSSELNVNALLLGDSALYLCASSLAVFEQYFGPGTRLTVT.

J is TRBJ2-1 and V is TRBV6-5, with TRBD1 matching over 8 bases. V shed 0 bases and J 9 bases; nucleotides not matched to a gene: 4. CDR3 size: 14 residues. Germline CDR1 reads MNHEY; CDR2 reads SVGAGI. CDR3 sequence reads: CASSYSRQGLEQFF. Written as DNA, the CDR3 is TGTGCCAGCAGTTACTCGAGACAGGGGCTTGAGCAGTTCTTC.

This rearrangement joins TRBV19 to TRBJ1-2, with 8 bases aligning to TRBD1. The J segment lost 0 bases and the V segment lost 8 bases, leaving 8 bases of the junction unmatched. The CDR3 runs to 15 residues. Germline V gene lookup returns CDR1 LNHDA and CDR2 SQIVND (reference sequence). CDR3 protein: CASGAQGGSNYGYTF. Written as DNA, the CDR3 is TGTGCCAGTGGGGCACAGGGGGGCTCTAACTATGGCTACACCTTC.

This clone was recorded once. This chain links TRBV11-2 with TRBJ2-7; 13 bases match TRBD2. The CDR3 is 15 residues long. Looked up from germline, CDR1 is SGHAT and CDR2 is FQNNGV. V trimming: 4 bases; J trimming: 4 bases; junction bases outside the gene matches: 4. CDR3 nucleotides: TGTGCCAGCAGCTCGGGACTAGCGGGGCTATACGAGCAGTACTTC. It codes for CASSSGLAGLYEQYF.

The chain joins TRBV19 to TRBJ2-7; 10 nucleotides align to TRBD2. The length of the CDR3 is 16 residues. V lost 4 bases and J lost 1; bases outside the gene matches: 7. The germline CDR1 and CDR2 sequences are LNHDA and SQIVND (reference sequence). The chain's CDR3 is CASSRGGLAESYEQYF. The CDR3 DNA reads TGTGCCAGTAGTAGGGGAGGACTAGCGGAATCCTACGAGCAGTACTTC.

The gene calls are TRBV7-9 and TRBJ2-7; 8 nucleotides line up with TRBD1. CDR3 length: 12 amino acids. After removal of 5 bases from V and 8 bases from J, the junction contained 5 bases not matched to a gene. Germline loops: CDR1 SEHNR, CDR2 FQNEAQ (reference sequence). The CDR3 DNA is TGTGCCAGCAGCCCCGACAGGGGACAGCAGTACTTC. Its protein product is CASSPDRGQQYF. Complete variable domain (other parts from reference TRBV7-9 and TRBJ2-7): DTGVSQNPRHKITKRGQNVTFRCDPISEHNRLYWYRQTLGQGPEFLTYFQNEAQLEKSRLLSDRFSAERPKGSFSTLEIQRTEQGDSAMYLCASSPDRGQQYFGPGTRLTVT.

This clone has just a few counts. The chain uses TRBV14 and TRBJ2-5; tentative D call: TRBD2 (6 bases). The CDR3 runs 14 residues. Per germline, CDR1 SGHDN and CDR2 FVKESK. V was cut by 2 bases and J by 5 bases, with 12 bases left in between. CDR3 sequence: CASSQWTGAETQYF. In DNA, the CDR3 is TGTGCCAGCAGCCAATGGACGGGAGCGGAGACCCAGTACTTC.

The chain joins TRBV4-2 to TRBJ1-6, with 9 bases that match TRBD1. The CDR3 consists of 15 residues. Germline assignment: CDR1 LGHNA and CDR2 YNFKEQ. The V segment lost 5 bases and the J segment 7 bases; nucleotides outside the gene matches: 6. The CDR3 DNA is TGTGCCAGCAGCAAAGGGGACAGGGAGAATTCACCCCTCCACTTT. Translated, it gives CASSKGDRENSPLHF.

J is TRBJ1-2 and V is TRBV18; 10 bases agree with TRBD1. The CDR3 has 13 amino acids. Germline CDR1 reads KGHSH; CDR2 reads LQKENI. Trimming cost V 3 bases and J 6 bases; bases outside gene matches: 1. The CDR3 nucleotides read TGTGCCAGCTCACCGGGACAGGGGAATGGCTACACCTTC. It yields the protein CASSPGQGNGYTF.

The chain links TRBV7-3 to TRBJ2-1, with 8 bases fitting TRBD2. V was pared by 4 bases and J by 8 bases, with 13 bases of the junction left unmatched. CDR1 and CDR2 from the germline V gene are SGHTA and FQGTGA. This CDR3 has 16 residues. CDR3 in amino acids: CASSYVGTRVFDEQFF. CDR3 coding DNA: TGTGCCAGCAGCTATGTAGGGACTAGGGTGTTCGATGAGCAGTTCTTC.

This clone showed up many times. V gene TRBV19 combines with J gene TRBJ2-7; 10 bases agree with TRBD2. The ends lost 0 bases at V and 0 bases at J; junction bases unmatched: 2. The CDR3 totals 16 residues. The germline gives CDR1 LNHDA, CDR2 SQIVND (reference sequence). CDR3: CASSIDGLAVSYEQYF. CDR3 coding DNA: TGTGCCAGTAGTATAGATGGACTAGCGGTCTCCTACGAGCAGTACTTC.

The chain joins TRBV27 to TRBJ1-2; D might be TRBD1 (5 bases). The V gene lost 5 bases and the J gene lost 6 bases, with 13 bases spanning the gap. This CDR3 spans 13 amino acids. Germline-derived CDR1 and CDR2 are MNHEY and SMNVEV (reference sequence). The CDR3 here is CASSLRTSDGYTF. In nucleotides, the CDR3 is TGTGCCAGCAGTCTACGGACAAGCGATGGCTACACCTTC.

For the CDR3, the DNA is TGTGCCAGCATCGACAGGGGGAAGGTCACTGAAGCTTTCTTT. As protein: CASIDRGKVTEAFF. V usage is TRBV6-5 and J usage is TRBJ1-1, with 9 bases aligning to TRBD1. The J segment lost 4 bases and the V segment lost 7 bases, leaving 7 bases of the junction unmatched. Germline CDR1 and CDR2: MNHEY and SVGAGI. The CDR3 runs to 14 residues.

The DNA for the CDR3 is TGTGCCAGCAGACCAGACAGGATGACATCCTACGAGCAGTACTTC. This codes for CASRPDRMTSYEQYF. The V call is TRBV11-1, the J call TRBJ2-5; TRBD1 is a possible D gene (6 bases). The DNA matches TRBJ2-7 better at its end, which makes the J call doubtful. The CDR3 has 15 amino acids. CDR1 and CDR2 from the germline V gene are SGHAT and FQDESV (reference sequence).

The V gene is TRBV4-2, the J gene TRBJ2-2; 10 positions agree with TRBD2. The CDR3 loop spans 14 amino acids. The V segment lost 2 bases and the J segment 6 bases; nucleotides outside the gene matches: 0. Germline CDR1 and CDR2: LGHNA and YNFKEQ. The CDR3 coding sequence is TGTGCCAGCAGCCAAAGCGGGGGGGCCGGGGAGCTGTTTTTT. Its protein is CASSQSGGAGELFF.